Following are 10 T cell receptor beta chains from one sample sequenced in a study of blood T cells in healthy people across ages. Alongside a J-beta primer mix, a sample-barcoded 5' primer served in a second PCR lasting 7 to 11 cycles. Each CDR3 protein gets one entry after TCRdb re-called the 5' RACE reads with MiXCR. The sample holds over a million distinct CDR3 sequences, approximately 59% seen once. The sequenced sample was blood. The receptors shown here come from a man younger than 35 in good health.

The sample holds a few counts of this clonotype. The chain employs TRBV3-1 and TRBJ2-7; the match to TRBD1 covers 7 bases. There are 15 residues in the CDR3. Germline assignment: CDR1 LGHDT and CDR2 YNNKEL (reference sequence). V shed 1 base and J 2 bases; nucleotides not matched to a gene: 5. For the CDR3, the DNA is TGTGCCAGCAGCCAAGCAGGGGGATCCACCTACGAGCAGTACTTC. It translates to CASSQAGGSTYEQYF.

The chain is built from TRBV5-1 and TRBJ2-2; 11 positions agree with TRBD2. V was clipped by 1 base and J by 0 bases; unmatched bases: 2. The CDR3 runs 17 residues. Germline-derived CDR1 and CDR2 are SGHRS and YFSETQ. Here the CDR3 reads CASSLTSGGPNTGELFF. DNA for the CDR3: TGCGCCAGCAGCTTGACTAGCGGGGGACCGAACACCGGGGAGCTGTTTTTT.

This clonotype was detected a few times. This chain connects TRBV5-6 to TRBJ2-3, with 8 bases aligning to TRBD2. Germline V gene data show CDR1 as SGHDT and CDR2 as YYEEEE. Trimming took 0 bases from V and 1 from J; bases not matched to a gene: 4. The CDR3 spans 16 residues. CDR3 DNA: TGTGCCAGCAGCTTGGGGCGGCGGGAGGGCACAGATACGCAGTATTTT. Protein: CASSLGRREGTDTQYF.

This clonotype was seen a few times. The chain carries TRBV4-2 and TRBJ1-4; no reliable D call. CDR3 length equals 15 residues. Per germline, CDR1 LGHNA and CDR2 YNFKEQ. The V end was cut by 0 bases, the J end by 8 bases, with 13 bases between. The CDR3 loop reads CASSQDRAGEEKLFF. CDR3 nucleotide sequence: TGTGCCAGCAGCCAAGATCGGGCAGGAGAAGAAAAACTGTTTTTT.

The chain carries TRBV28 and TRBJ2-4, with D perhaps matching TRBD1 or TRBD2 (5 bases each). The J call may be incorrect, as the DNA end agrees better with TRBJ2-7. The CDR3 spans 16 residues. In germline, CDR1 is MDHEN, CDR2 SYDVKM. This CDR3 is CASITRVGVNSYEQYF. DNA of the CDR3: TGTGCCAGCATTACCCGCGTGGGGGTAAACTCCTACGAGCAGTACTTC.

This clonotype has only one observation. This chain joins TRBV6-2 or TRBV6-3 and TRBJ2-5, with 10 positions matching TRBD2. The J call may be wrong; the DNA end is better matched by TRBJ2-7. Germline CDR1 MNHEY, CDR2 SVGEGT. The CDR3 extends over 16 amino acids. CDR3 region: CASSYLWPSGSYEQYF. The CDR3 bases are TGTGCCAGCAGTTACTTGTGGCCTAGCGGGAGCTACGAGCAGTACTTC.

This clonotype appeared a few times. V usage is TRBV27 and J usage is TRBJ2-3; D gene unclear. The CDR3 is 16 amino acids. CDR1 and CDR2 (germline): MNHEY, SMNVEV (reference sequence). Trimming removed 2 bases from V and 2 bases from J, with 14 bases in between. The CDR3, as DNA: TGTGCCAGCAGTTTAGGTGCTCGCCTTGACACAGATACGCAGTATTTT. Its translation is CASSLGARLDTDTQYF.

The chain carries TRBV6-4 and TRBJ2-7; 11 bases line up with TRBD2. This CDR3 has 13 amino acids. The ends lost 6 bases at V and 10 bases at J; junction bases unmatched: 8. Per germline, CDR1 MRHNA and CDR2 SNTAGT. CDR3 coding DNA: TGTGCCAGCAGGGGACAACTAGCGGGAGAACAGTACTTC. Protein: CASRGQLAGEQYF.

This clonotype occurred a few times. The V gene is TRBV7-9, the J gene TRBJ1-4, with D tentatively TRBD1 (6 bases). V was cut by 5 bases and J by 5 bases, with 18 bases left in between. Germline V lookup: CDR1 SEHNR, CDR2 FQNEAQ (reference sequence). This CDR3 is 16 amino acids long. The CDR3 nucleotides are TGTGCCAGCAGCCCAGGGGCAGAGCCGGGAAATGAAAAACTGTTTTTT. This codes for CASSPGAEPGNEKLFF.

The rearrangement links TRBV12-3 or TRBV12-4 to TRBJ2-3, with TRBD1 matching over 9 bases. The CDR3 has 12 amino acids. The J segment lost 13 bases and the V segment lost 4 bases, leaving 6 bases of the junction unmatched. Here the CDR3 reads CASSYYRGHKYF. The DNA of the CDR3 is TGTGCCAGCAGTTACTACAGGGGGCATAAGTATTTT.